Below are 2 T cell receptor beta chains sequenced from a single sample in a study of T cell repertoires in cytomegalovirus infection. In TCRdb, the reads were re-called with MiXCR into one record per CDR3 protein. Altogether fewer than 700,000 distinct CDR3 sequences are present, 24% being singletons, with the ten largest covering roughly 8%. Sequencing input: CD8+ T cells from PBMCs. The receptors here all came from a human donor in good health (CMV status not recorded). Some clones in this sample may be carry-over from other donors' samples.

The rearrangement links TRBV7-9 to TRBJ1-2, with 9 bases identical to TRBD1. V lost 7 bases, J lost 8 bases, and 8 bases stayed unmatched. The CDR3 extends over 13 amino acids. Germline CDR1 reads SEHNR; CDR2 reads FQNEAQ (reference sequence). CDR3 region: CASIYGTGKGYTF. The CDR3 nucleotides are TGTGCCAGCATCTACGGGACAGGGAAAGGCTACACCTTC. Looking up the rest from reference TRBV7-9 and TRBJ1-2 gives the full variable domain: DTGVSQNPRHKITKRGQNVTFRCDPISEHNRLYWYRQTLGQGPEFLTYFQNEAQLEKSRLLSDRFSAERPKGSFSTLEIQRTEQGDSAMYLCASIYGTGKGYTFGSGTRLTVV.

CDR3: CASSQGLAVRDTQYF. The CDR3 nucleotides read TGCGCCAGCAGCCAAGGACTAGCGGTGAGAGATACGCAGTATTTT. The chain is built from TRBV4-1 and TRBJ2-3; 9 positions agree with TRBD2. CDR3 size: 15 residues. CDR1 is MGHRA and CDR2 is YSYEKL in the germline V gene. V lost 1 base and J lost 5; bases outside the gene matches: 4.